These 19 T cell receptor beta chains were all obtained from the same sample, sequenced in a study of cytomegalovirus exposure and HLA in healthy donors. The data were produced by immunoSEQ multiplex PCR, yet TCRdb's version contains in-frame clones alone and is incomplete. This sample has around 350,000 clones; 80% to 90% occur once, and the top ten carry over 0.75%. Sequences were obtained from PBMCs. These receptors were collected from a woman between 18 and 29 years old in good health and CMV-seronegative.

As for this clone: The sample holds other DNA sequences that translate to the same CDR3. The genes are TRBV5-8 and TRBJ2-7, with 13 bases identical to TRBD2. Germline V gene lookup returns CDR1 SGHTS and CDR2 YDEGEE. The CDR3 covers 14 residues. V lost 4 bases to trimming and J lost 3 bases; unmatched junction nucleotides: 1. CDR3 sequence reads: CASSRTSGSYEQYF. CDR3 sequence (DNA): TGTGCCAGCAGCAGGACTAGCGGGAGCTACGAGCAGTACTTC. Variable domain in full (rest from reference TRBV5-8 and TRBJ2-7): EAGVTQSPTHLIKTRGQQATLRCSPISGHTSVYWYQQALGLGLQFLLWYDEGEERNRGNFPPRFSGRQFPNYSSELNVNALELEDSALYLCASSRTSGSYEQYFGPGTRLTVT.

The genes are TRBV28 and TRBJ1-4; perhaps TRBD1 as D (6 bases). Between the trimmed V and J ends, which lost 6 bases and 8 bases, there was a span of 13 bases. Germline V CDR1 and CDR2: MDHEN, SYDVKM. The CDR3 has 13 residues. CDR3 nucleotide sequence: TGTGCCAGCAGACTACCCGACAGGGAAAAACTGTTTTTT. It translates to CASRLPDREKLFF.

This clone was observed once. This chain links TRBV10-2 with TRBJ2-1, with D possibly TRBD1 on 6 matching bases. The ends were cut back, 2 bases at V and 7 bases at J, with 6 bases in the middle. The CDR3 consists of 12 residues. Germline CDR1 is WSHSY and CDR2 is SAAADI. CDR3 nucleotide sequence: TGCGCCAGCAGTGAGAGGGGGAATGAGCAGTTCTTC. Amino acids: CASSERGNEQFF.

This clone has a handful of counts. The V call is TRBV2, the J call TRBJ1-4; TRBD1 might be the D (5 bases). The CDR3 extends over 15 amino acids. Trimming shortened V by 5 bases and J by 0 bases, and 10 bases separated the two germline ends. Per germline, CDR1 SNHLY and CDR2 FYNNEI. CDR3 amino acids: CASSTRQTTNEKLFF. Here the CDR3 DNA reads TGTGCCAGCAGTACCAGACAGACAACTAATGAAAAACTGTTTTTT.

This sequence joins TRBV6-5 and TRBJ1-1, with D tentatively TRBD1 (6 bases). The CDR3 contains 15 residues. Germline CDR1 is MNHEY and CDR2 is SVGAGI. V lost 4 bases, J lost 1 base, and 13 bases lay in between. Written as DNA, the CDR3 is TGTGCCAGCAGTTGGAACCGACAGGAGAACACTGAAGCTTTCTTT. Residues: CASSWNRQENTEAFF.

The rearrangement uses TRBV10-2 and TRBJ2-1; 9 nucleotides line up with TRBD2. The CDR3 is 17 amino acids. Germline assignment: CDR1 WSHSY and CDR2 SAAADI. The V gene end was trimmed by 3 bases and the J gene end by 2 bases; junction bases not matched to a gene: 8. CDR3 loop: CASSDEEAGGTYNEQFF. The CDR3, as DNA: TGCGCCAGCAGTGACGAGGAAGCGGGAGGTACCTACAATGAGCAGTTCTTC.

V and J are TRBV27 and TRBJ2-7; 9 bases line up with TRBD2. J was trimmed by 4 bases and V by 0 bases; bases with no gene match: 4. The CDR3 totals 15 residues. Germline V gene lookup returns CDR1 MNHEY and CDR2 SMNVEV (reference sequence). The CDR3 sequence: CASSLSSSGIYEQYF. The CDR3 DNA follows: TGTGCCAGCAGTTTATCGTCTAGCGGGATTTACGAGCAGTACTTC.

The CDR3 DNA is TGCGCCAGCAGCCAAGTAAATGAAAAACTGTTTTTT. Encoded protein: CASSQVNEKLFF. The genes are TRBV4-1 and TRBJ1-4; D uncertain. Germline V CDR1 and CDR2: MGHRA, YSYEKL. Trimming shortened V by 1 base and J by 5 bases, and 2 bases separated the two germline ends. This CDR3 is built from 12 residues.

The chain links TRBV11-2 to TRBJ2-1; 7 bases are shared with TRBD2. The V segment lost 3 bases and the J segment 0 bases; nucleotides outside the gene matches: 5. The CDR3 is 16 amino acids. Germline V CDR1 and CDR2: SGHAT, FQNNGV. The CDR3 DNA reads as TGTGCCAGCAGCTTCCACGGGGGGAGCTCCTACAATGAGCAGTTCTTC. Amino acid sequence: CASSFHGGSSYNEQFF.

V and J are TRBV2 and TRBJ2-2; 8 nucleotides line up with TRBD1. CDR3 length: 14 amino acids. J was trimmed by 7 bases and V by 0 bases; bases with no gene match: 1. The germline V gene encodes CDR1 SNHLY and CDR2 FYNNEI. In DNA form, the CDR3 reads TGTGCCAGCAGTGAAGCACAGGGGGTCGGGGAGCTGTTTTTT. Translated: CASSEAQGVGELFF.

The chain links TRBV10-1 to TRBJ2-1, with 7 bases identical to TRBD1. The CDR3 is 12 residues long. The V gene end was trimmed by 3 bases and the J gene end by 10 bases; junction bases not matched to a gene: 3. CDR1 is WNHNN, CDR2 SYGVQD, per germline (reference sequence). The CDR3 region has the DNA TGCGCCAGCAGTGAAGGGGGCCGGGAGCAGTTCTTC. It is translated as CASSEGGREQFF.

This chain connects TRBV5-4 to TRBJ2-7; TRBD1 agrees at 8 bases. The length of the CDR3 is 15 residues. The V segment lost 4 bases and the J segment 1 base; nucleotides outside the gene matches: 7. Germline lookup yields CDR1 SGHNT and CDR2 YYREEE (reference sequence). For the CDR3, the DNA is TGTGCCAGCAGCCCTTACCGGGACAGGTCCTACGAGCAGTACTTC. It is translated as CASSPYRDRSYEQYF.

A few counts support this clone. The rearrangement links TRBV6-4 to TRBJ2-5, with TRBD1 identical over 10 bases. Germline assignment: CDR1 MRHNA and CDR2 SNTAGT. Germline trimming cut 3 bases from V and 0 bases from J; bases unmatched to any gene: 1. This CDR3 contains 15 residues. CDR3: CASSEGTGDQETQYF. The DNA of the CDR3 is TGTGCCAGCAGTGAAGGGACAGGGGACCAAGAGACCCAGTACTTC.

CDR3 protein: CASSETGQNTEAFF. The CDR3 coding sequence is TGCGCCAGCAGTGAGACGGGACAGAACACTGAAGCTTTCTTT. The chain couples TRBV10-2 to TRBJ1-1; D is possibly TRBD1 (6 bases). V was clipped by 2 bases and J by 1 base, with 8 bases between them. Germline CDR1 and CDR2: WSHSY and SAAADI. The CDR3 loop spans 14 amino acids.

Here the CDR3 reads CASRLTSVNVFEQYF. CDR3 in DNA: TGTGCCAGCAGGCTGACTAGCGTCAATGTCTTTGAGCAGTACTTC. The chain has TRBV7-2 and TRBJ2-7; 8 bases are a match to TRBD2. CDR1 is SGHTA, CDR2 FQGNSA, per germline. The trim removed 6 bases at V and 7 bases at J, leaving 14 bases unmatched. The CDR3 extends over 15 amino acids.

Written as DNA, the CDR3 is TGTGCCAGCAGTTTGGCGACAGCTTCTGGGGCCAACGTCCTGACTTTC. Protein: CASSLATASGANVLTF. The V gene is TRBV28, the J gene TRBJ2-6; TRBD1 might be the D (5 bases). Trimming removed 3 bases at V and 1 base at J, with 10 bases between. This CDR3 comprises 16 residues. Germline lookup yields CDR1 MDHEN and CDR2 SYDVKM.

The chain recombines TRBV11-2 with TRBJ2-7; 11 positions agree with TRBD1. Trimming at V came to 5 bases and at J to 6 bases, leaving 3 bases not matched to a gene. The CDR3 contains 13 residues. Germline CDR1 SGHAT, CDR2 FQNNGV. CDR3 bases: TGTGCCAGCAGCCCGGACAGGGGGCTCGAGCAGTACTTC. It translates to CASSPDRGLEQYF.

The CDR3: CASSLTWSDTQYF. CDR3 coding DNA: TGCGCCAGCAGCCTCACTTGGTCTGATACGCAGTATTTT. This chain connects TRBV4-1 to TRBJ2-3; D gene unclear. The length of the CDR3 is 13 residues. The germline V and J ends were trimmed by 4 bases and 6 bases, with 11 bases remaining between them. Looked up from germline, CDR1 is MGHRA and CDR2 is YSYEKL.

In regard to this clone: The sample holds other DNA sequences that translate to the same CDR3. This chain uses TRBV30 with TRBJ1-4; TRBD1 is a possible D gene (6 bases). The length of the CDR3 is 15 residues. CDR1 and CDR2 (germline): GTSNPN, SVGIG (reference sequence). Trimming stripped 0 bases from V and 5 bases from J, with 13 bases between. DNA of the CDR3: TGTGCCTGGAGTGTACCCGGGGGGCGGAATGAAAAACTGTTTTTT. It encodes CAWSVPGGRNEKLFF.